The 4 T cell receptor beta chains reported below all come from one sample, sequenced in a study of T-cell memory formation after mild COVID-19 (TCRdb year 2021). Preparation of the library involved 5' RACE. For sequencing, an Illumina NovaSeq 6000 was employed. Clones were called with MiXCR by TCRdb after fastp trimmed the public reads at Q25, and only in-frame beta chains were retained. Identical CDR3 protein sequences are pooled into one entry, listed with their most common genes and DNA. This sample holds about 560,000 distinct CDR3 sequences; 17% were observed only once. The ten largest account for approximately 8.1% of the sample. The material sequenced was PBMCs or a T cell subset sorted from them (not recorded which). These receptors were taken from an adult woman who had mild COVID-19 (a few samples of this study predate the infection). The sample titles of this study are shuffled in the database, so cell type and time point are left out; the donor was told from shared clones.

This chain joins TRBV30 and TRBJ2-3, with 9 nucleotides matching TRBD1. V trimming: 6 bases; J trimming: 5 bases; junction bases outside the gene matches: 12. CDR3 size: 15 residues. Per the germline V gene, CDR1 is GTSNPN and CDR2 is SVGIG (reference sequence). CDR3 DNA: TGTGCCTGCCGGAAGGGGGACAGGGATCAAGATACGCAGTATTTT. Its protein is CACRKGDRDQDTQYF. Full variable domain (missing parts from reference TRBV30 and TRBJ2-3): SQTIHQWPATLVQPVGSPLSLECTVEGTSNPNLYWYRQAAGRGLQLLFYSVGIGQISSEVPQNLSASRPQDRQFILSSKKLLLSDSGFYLCACRKGDRDQDTQYFGPGTRLTVL.

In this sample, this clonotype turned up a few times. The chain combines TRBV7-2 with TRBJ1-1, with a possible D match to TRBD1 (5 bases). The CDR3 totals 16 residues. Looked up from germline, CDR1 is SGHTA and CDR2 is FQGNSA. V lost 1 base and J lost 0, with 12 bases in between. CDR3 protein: CASSLVGERLNTEAFF. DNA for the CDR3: TGTGCCAGCAGCTTAGTAGGGGAAAGATTGAACACTGAAGCTTTCTTT.

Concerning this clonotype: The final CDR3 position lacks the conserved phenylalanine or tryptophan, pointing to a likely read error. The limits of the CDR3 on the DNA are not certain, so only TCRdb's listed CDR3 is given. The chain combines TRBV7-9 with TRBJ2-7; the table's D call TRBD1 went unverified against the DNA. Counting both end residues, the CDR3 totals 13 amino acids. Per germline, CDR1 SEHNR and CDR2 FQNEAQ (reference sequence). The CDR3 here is CASSYQPGGLLFL.

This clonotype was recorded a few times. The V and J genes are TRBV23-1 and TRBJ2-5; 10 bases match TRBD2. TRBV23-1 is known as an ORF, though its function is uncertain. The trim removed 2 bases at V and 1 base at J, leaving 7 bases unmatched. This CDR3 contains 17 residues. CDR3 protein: CASSQPPGLAVQETQYF. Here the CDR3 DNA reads TGCGCCAGCAGTCAACCACCCGGACTAGCGGTCCAAGAGACCCAGTACTTC.